A single sample gave rise to the 22 T cell receptor beta chains below, sequenced in a study of T cell repertoires in cytomegalovirus infection. Their antigens remain unidentified. TCRdb re-called the reads through MiXCR, storing one row per CDR3 protein. The table includes roughly 730,000 distinct CDR3 sequences, roughly 30% detected once. This material consisted of cultured PBMCs, taken from culture after CMV antigen stimulation. Receptors originate from a human donor in good health (CMV status not recorded). Some clones in this sample may be carry-over from other donors' samples.

The chain has TRBV6-2 or TRBV6-3 and TRBJ1-2; D is ambiguous. CDR1 and CDR2 from the germline V gene are MNHEY and SVGEGT. The V end was cut by 2 bases, the J end by 9 bases, with 10 bases between. The CDR3 has 12 amino acids. The CDR3 nucleotides are TGTGCCAGCAGTTACGAGGGCTCTCGCTACACCTTC. The encoded protein is CASSYEGSRYTF.

The chain employs TRBV4-1 and TRBJ1-2; D might be TRBD1 (5 bases). CDR3 length: 15 amino acids. The V gene's germline CDR1 is MGHRA and CDR2 YSYEKL. Trimming shortened V by 4 bases and J by 3 bases, and 15 bases separated the two germline ends. The CDR3 nucleotides are TGCGCCAGCAGCCTCCAGTGGAGGGACGACTATGGCTACACCTTC. Its protein product is CASSLQWRDDYGYTF.

This chain uses TRBV6-6 with TRBJ1-2; D is unclear. Germline assignment: CDR1 MNHNY and CDR2 SVGAGI (reference sequence). The CDR3 is 12 amino acids. Deletions cut 7 bases from V and 7 bases from J, with 13 bases between. The DNA of the CDR3 is TGTGCCAGCATCGGCGAGGGCGGTGGCTACACCTTC. Protein sequence: CASIGEGGGYTF.

Points on this clonotype: A much more abundant neighbour one base away suggests this may be a read error. V gene TRBV28 combines with J gene TRBJ1-3; no firm D call. In germline, CDR1 is MDHEN, CDR2 SYDVKM. Trimming removed 6 bases at V and 0 bases at J, with 9 bases between. The CDR3 has 14 residues. Here the CDR3 reads CASSSDHSGNTIYF. In DNA, the CDR3 is TGTGCCAGCAGCTCCGACCACTCTGGAAACACCATATATTTT.

The CDR3 here is CASSSAGGLYEQFF. CDR3 in DNA: TGTGCCAGCAGCTCGGCGGGGGGCCTCTATGAGCAGTTCTTC. This chain joins TRBV11-1 and TRBJ2-1; 8 bases are a match to TRBD2. From germline, CDR1 is SGHAT and CDR2 FQDESV (reference sequence). The CDR3 is made up of 14 amino acids. The trim removed 4 bases at V and 8 bases at J, leaving 7 bases unmatched.

The chain employs TRBV28 and TRBJ1-1, with 8 bases fitting TRBD1. The CDR3 consists of 14 residues. V shed 5 bases, J shed 3 bases, and the junction held 5 bases outside the gene matches. Germline-derived CDR1 and CDR2 are MDHEN and SYDVKM. The CDR3 sequence: CASSPGQGDTEAFF. The CDR3 DNA is TGTGCCAGCAGTCCCGGACAGGGTGACACTGAAGCTTTCTTT.

The chain joins TRBV15 to TRBJ2-1; 8 bases fit TRBD2. V shed 1 base, J shed 7 bases, and the junction held 3 bases outside the gene matches. The CDR3 loop spans 14 amino acids. Germline V lookup: CDR1 LNHNV, CDR2 YYDKDF (reference sequence). In DNA, the CDR3 is TGTGCCACCAGCAGAGGGGGCGGGGGGAATGAGCAGTTCTTC. As protein: CATSRGGGGNEQFF. The complete variable domain, with remaining parts taken from reference TRBV15 and TRBJ2-1, reads DAMVIQNPRYQVTQFGKPVTLSCSQTLNHNVMYWYQQKSSQAPKLLFHYYDKDFNNEADTPDNFQSRRPNTSFCFLDIRSPGLGDTAMYLCATSRGGGGNEQFFGPGTRLTVL.

The chain is built from TRBV12-3 or TRBV12-4 and TRBJ1-4, with no clear D. Trimming removed 4 bases from V and 8 bases from J, with 11 bases in between. The CDR3 totals 13 residues. CDR3 DNA: TGTGCCAGCAGTTCCCACCCTAGGGAAAAACTGTTTTTT. Translating it yields CASSSHPREKLFF.

The chain carries TRBV11-3 and TRBJ2-2; the D gene is possibly TRBD1 (6 bases). The germline V and J ends were trimmed by 3 bases and 5 bases, with 13 bases remaining between them. CDR1 and CDR2 from the germline V gene are SGHNT and YENEEA. The CDR3 totals 15 residues. For the CDR3, the DNA is TGTGCCAGCAGCTTGATGGACAGTCCAACCGGGGAGCTGTTTTTT. Translation: CASSLMDSPTGELFF.

This clonotype occurred a few times. This chain connects TRBV6-2 or TRBV6-3 to TRBJ2-1; TRBD2 matches 7 bases. The CDR3 is 15 residues long. Per the germline V gene, CDR1 is MNHEY and CDR2 is SVGEGT. V lost 4 bases, J lost 3 bases, and 6 bases stayed unmatched. The CDR3 is CASSSNRDYYNEQFF. The CDR3 region has the DNA TGTGCCAGCAGTTCGAACCGGGACTACTACAATGAGCAGTTCTTC.

J is TRBJ2-1 and V is TRBV11-2; 8 nucleotides agree with TRBD2. Per germline, CDR1 SGHAT and CDR2 FQNNGV. The V and J ends lost 1 base and 9 bases, in that order; junction bases with no gene match: 8. This CDR3 comprises 15 residues. This chain's CDR3 is CASSLGTSFPGEQFF. The CDR3 nucleotides are TGTGCCAGCAGCTTAGGGACTAGCTTCCCAGGTGAGCAGTTCTTC.

The rearrangement links TRBV7-9 to TRBJ2-7, with 7 bases matching TRBD2. Per germline, CDR1 SEHNR and CDR2 FQNEAQ (reference sequence). The CDR3 runs 14 residues. V dropped 1 base and J dropped 6; count of bases not matched to a gene: 6. The CDR3 protein is CASSLGLAAGEQYF. The CDR3 DNA follows: TGTGCCAGCAGCTTAGGTCTAGCGGCTGGCGAGCAGTACTTC.

In this sample, this clonotype turned up many times. The genes are TRBV7-2 and TRBJ2-5; D remains ambiguous. The CDR3 covers 13 residues. V lost 3 bases and J 2 bases, leaving 7 bases between the germline ends. Germline-derived CDR1 and CDR2 are SGHTA and FQGNSA. The DNA for the CDR3 is TGTGCCAGCAGCTTGCCAGAGCAAGAGACCCAGTACTTC. It is translated as CASSLPEQETQYF.

This chain links TRBV15 with TRBJ2-1; D perhaps matches TRBD2 (6 bases). The CDR3 loop spans 13 amino acids. V lost 0 bases and J lost 8, with 8 bases in between. The germline V gene has CDR1 LNHNV and CDR2 YYDKDF (reference sequence). The CDR3: CATSRDWDYEQFF. The CDR3 coding sequence is TGTGCCACCAGCAGAGATTGGGACTATGAGCAGTTCTTC.

V is TRBV20-1 and J is TRBJ2-7; D is perhaps TRBD2 (5 bases). The CDR3 loop spans 16 amino acids. Germline V gene data show CDR1 as DFQATT and CDR2 as SNEGSKA (reference sequence). The ends were cut back, 0 bases at V and 2 bases at J, with 17 bases in the middle. The CDR3 DNA is TGCAGTGCTAGAGATTCGGAGCGGCTTGTTACCTACGAGCAGTACTTC. It encodes CSARDSERLVTYEQYF.

J is TRBJ1-4 and V is TRBV28, with 7 bases identical to TRBD1. The CDR3 length is 15 residues. Germline lookup yields CDR1 MDHEN and CDR2 SYDVKM. With 2 bases clipped from V and 11 bases from J, the junction kept 11 bases outside the gene matches. This CDR3 reads CASSLGDTGAEKLFF. CDR3 nucleotides: TGTGCCAGCAGTTTAGGGGATACAGGGGCTGAGAAACTGTTTTTT.

This sequence joins TRBV12-3 or TRBV12-4 and TRBJ2-1; TRBD2 matches 7 bases. Trimming took 5 bases from V and 6 from J; bases not matched to a gene: 19. This CDR3 is built from 18 residues. The CDR3 DNA is TGTGCCAGCAGTGGGCCTGGCGGACTAGGTTTGCGTCGCAATGAGCAGTTCTTC. This gives the protein CASSGPGGLGLRRNEQFF.

The chain combines TRBV19 with TRBJ1-6; 9 bases map to TRBD1. CDR1 is LNHDA and CDR2 is SQIVND in the germline V gene (reference sequence). Trimming took 7 bases from V and 10 from J; bases not matched to a gene: 11. The CDR3 length is 15 residues. CDR3 sequence: CASTVDRGQQSPLHF. For the CDR3, the DNA is TGTGCCAGTACCGTGGACAGGGGACAACAATCACCCCTCCACTTT.

A single count supports this clonotype. J is TRBJ1-4 and V is TRBV15; the D gene is possibly TRBD1 (6 bases). This CDR3 comprises 16 residues. CDR1 is LNHNV, CDR2 YYDKDF, per germline (reference sequence). V lost 3 bases and J lost 3, with 14 bases in between. The CDR3 sequence: CATSRSYRESNEKLFF. The CDR3 DNA is TGTGCCACCAGCAGGTCCTACAGGGAGTCTAATGAAAAACTGTTTTTT.

In this sample, this clonotype turned up a few times. The chain recombines TRBV4-2 with TRBJ1-6; D ambiguous. The germline CDR1 and CDR2 sequences are LGHNA and YNFKEQ. This CDR3 region has 17 residues. The ends were cut back, 4 bases at V and 2 bases at J, with 15 bases in the middle. Written as DNA, the CDR3 is TGTGCCAGCAGCCTTGGAGTCCGGGGAGCCTATAATTCACCCCTCCACTTT. It yields the protein CASSLGVRGAYNSPLHF.

The chain is built from TRBV5-4 and TRBJ2-3; TRBD1 is a possible D gene (6 bases). The germline gives CDR1 SGHNT, CDR2 YYREEE (reference sequence). The CDR3 has 14 amino acids. The V end was cut by 2 bases, the J end by 4 bases, with 11 bases between. The CDR3 spells CASSFARGADTQYF. The CDR3 DNA reads TGTGCCAGCAGCTTTGCCAGGGGCGCAGATACGCAGTATTTT.

A few counts support this clonotype. The rearrangement links TRBV7-9 to TRBJ2-1; D gene ambiguous. Per the germline V gene, CDR1 is SEHNR and CDR2 is FQNEAQ (reference sequence). The CDR3 runs to 13 residues. The V end lost 5 bases, the J end lost 3 bases, and 8 bases lay between the germline ends. In DNA form, the CDR3 reads TGTGCCAGCAGCCCAAGACTCTACAATGAGCAGTTCTTC. This sequence encodes CASSPRLYNEQFF.